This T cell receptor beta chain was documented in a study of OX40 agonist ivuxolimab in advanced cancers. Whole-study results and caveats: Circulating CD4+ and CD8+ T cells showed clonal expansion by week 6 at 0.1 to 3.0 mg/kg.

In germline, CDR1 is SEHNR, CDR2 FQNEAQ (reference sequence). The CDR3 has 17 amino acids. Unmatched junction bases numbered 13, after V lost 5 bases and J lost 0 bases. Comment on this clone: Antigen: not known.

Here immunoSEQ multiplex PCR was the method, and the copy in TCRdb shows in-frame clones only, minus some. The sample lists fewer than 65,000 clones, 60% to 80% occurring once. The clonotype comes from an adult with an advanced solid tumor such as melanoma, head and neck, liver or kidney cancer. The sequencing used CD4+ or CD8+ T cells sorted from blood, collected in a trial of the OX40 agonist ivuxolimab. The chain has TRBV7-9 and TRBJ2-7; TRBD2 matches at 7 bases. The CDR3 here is CASSPEATSATSYEQYF. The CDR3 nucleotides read TGTGCCAGCAGCCCAGAGGCTACTAGCGCGACCTCCTACGAGCAGTACTTC.